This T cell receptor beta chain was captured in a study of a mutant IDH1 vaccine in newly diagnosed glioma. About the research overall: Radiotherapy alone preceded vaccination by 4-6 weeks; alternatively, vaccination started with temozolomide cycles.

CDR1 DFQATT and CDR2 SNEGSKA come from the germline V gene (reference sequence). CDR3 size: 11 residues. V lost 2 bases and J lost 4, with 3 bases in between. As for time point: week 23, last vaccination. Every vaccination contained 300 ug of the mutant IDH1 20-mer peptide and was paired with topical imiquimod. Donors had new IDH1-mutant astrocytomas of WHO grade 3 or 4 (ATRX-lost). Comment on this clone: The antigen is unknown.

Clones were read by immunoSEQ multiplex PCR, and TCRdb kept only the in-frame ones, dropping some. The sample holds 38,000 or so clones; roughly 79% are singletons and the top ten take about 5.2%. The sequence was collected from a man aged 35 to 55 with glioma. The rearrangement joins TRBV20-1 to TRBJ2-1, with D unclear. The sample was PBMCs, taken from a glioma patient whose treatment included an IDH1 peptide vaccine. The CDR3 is CSARLYNEQFF. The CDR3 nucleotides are TGCAGTGCTAGACTTTACAATGAGCAGTTCTTC.